The clone carrying this TCR beta chain occurred a few times. Its antigen is unidentified. The sequenced template was cDNA made from the entire isolated RNA. Read counts averaged roughly 4 million for samples of naive, central memory and regulatory T cells. The assay was immunoSEQ multiplex PCR, and TCRdb's table has in-frame clones only and misses some. The top ten clones hold under 0.055% of a sample with almost 350,000 clones, around 20% of them seen once. Sorted CD4+ subsets: naive, central memory, regulatory, stem cell-like memory (CD45RO/CCR7/CD25/CD127/CD95/CD27 panel). The data are from a study of beta chain features in type 1 diabetes. Study summary: Age, gender and cell yields were alike across patients and healthy donors.

The V and J ends lost 4 bases and 0 bases respectively, with 5 bases between them. The CDR3 spans 13 residues. Germline lookup yields CDR1 SGDLS and CDR2 YYNGEE. Study-level points and caveats: When VDJ junctions were examined, type 1 diabetes patients showed fewer insertions and more deletions.

The sequence came from a woman aged 18-29 years in good health. The material sequenced was naive CD4+ T cells from blood. This sequence joins TRBV9 and TRBJ1-3; D gene uncertain. This CDR3 reads CASSRDSGNTIYF. The DNA of the CDR3 is TGTGCCAGCAGCCGAGACTCTGGAAACACCATATATTTT.